The T cell receptor beta chain under discussion was sequenced for a study of molecular identifiers for immune sequencing clone quantification. Turning to the study itself: Naive CD8 RNA (roughly 20,000 or 100,000 cells) was divided into five aliquots, with four sequenced.

Naive CD8 T cells underwent sorting with the CD8+CD4-CCR7+CD45RA+ definition. As previously described, bulk TCR libraries were made using listed TCR primers. In TCRdb, the PCR reads were re-called with MiXCR into one record per CDR3 protein. The table has hundreds of thousands of distinct CDR3 sequences, about 25% seen once; the top ten hold about 0.81%. The CDR3 length is 12 residues. Germline V lookup: CDR1 MNHEY, CDR2 SMNVEV (reference sequence). Trimming took 5 bases from V and 10 from J, leaving 14 bases between them. The sequence derives from a human donor in good health. Some libraries in this study had Jurkat cell RNA spiked in. The rearrangement uses TRBV27 and TRBJ1-1; D gene uncertain. The sequencing input was naive CD8+ T cells from blood, with Jurkat cell RNA spiked in. Documented subset: FACS-sorted CD8+CD4-CCR7+CD45RA+ naive T cells. The CDR3 loop is CASSRGPDGAFF. The CDR3 nucleotides read TGTGCCAGCAGTCGAGGGCCCGATGGAGCTTTCTTT.